The TCR beta chain under discussion was sequenced for a study of T cell responses to AZD1222 COVID-19 vaccine. Regarding the study as a whole: It was only a handful of AZD1222 recipients who were seropositive at baseline.

Clones were read by immunoSEQ multiplex PCR, and TCRdb kept only the in-frame ones, dropping some. The profile shows about 100,000 clones, more than 75% of them singletons. With respect to this clone: Its target is unknown.

The CDR3 has 15 amino acids. The V segment lost 1 base and the J segment 5 bases; nucleotides outside the gene matches: 7. Germline V CDR1 and CDR2: LGHDT, YNNKEL (reference sequence). The chain has TRBV3-1 (or the pseudogene TRBV3-2) and TRBJ2-7, with 8 bases matching TRBD2. The starting material was peripheral blood, obtained on day 0 of AZD1222 vaccination. The clonotype was recovered from an adult in good health. The CDR3 DNA is TGTGCCAGCAGCCAAGGAAGCGGGAGTTGCCACGAGCAGTACTTC. Translated, it gives CASSQGSGSCHEQYF.